This T cell receptor beta chain was identified in a study of identical twins. Each cDNA held unique molecular identifiers, and template switching gave it a universal primer site. TCRdb re-called the 5' RACE reads through MiXCR, storing one row per CDR3 protein. The sample lists roughly 290,000 distinct CDR3 sequences; roughly 10% were seen once. The CDR3 is 15 amino acids. V lost 0 bases, J lost 5 bases, and 13 bases lay in between. Germline CDR1 reads MGHRA; CDR2 reads YSYEKL. This sample also belongs to another study, concerning yellow fever vaccine responses in identical twins. This second study notes: Reports say the vaccine T cell response in twins looked partly convergent and partly personalized.

This receptor was taken from a woman under 30 in good health. The sequenced sample was CD8+ T cells sorted from blood. V and J are TRBV4-1 and TRBJ1-1; D is perhaps TRBD1 (5 bases). The CDR3 loop is CASSQDNEGATEAFF. CDR3 bases: TGCGCCAGCAGCCAAGATAATGAAGGGGCAACTGAAGCTTTCTTT.